One sample yielded the 11 T cell receptor beta chains listed below, sequenced in a study of T cell responses to AZD1222 COVID-19 vaccine (TCRdb year 2021). The sample's time point label is to be understood as: baseline before first vaccination. The library came from the immunoSEQ multiplex PCR assay. TCRdb mirrors the immuneACCESS table, restricted to in-frame sequences. Some clones are absent from its copies; in checked studies, under half trace to an unresolved V gene, and the reason for the others is unknown. A total of about 120,000 clones appear in this sample, about 86% of them only once. Clones ranked in the top ten supply approximately 9.6% of the sample. The sample consisted of peripheral blood, taken on day 0 of AZD1222 vaccination. Receptors originate from an adult in good health.

This clone appeared once. CDR3 in DNA: TGTGCCAGCAGAGAAATCCCGGACCTAACCTCAGAGACCCAGTACTTC. Translation gives CASREIPDLTSETQYF. The rearrangement joins TRBV2 to TRBJ2-5; unclear D gene. Germline V gene lookup returns CDR1 SNHLY and CDR2 FYNNEI. The V end was cut by 6 bases, the J end by 4 bases, with 21 bases between. This CDR3 is 16 amino acids long.

V and J are TRBV11-3 and TRBJ2-7, with D perhaps matching TRBD1 or TRBD2 (6 bases each). V lost 5 bases to trimming and J lost 2 bases, with 16 bases between them. Germline V CDR1 and CDR2: SGHNT, YENEEA. The CDR3 runs 15 residues. The CDR3 spells CASSNSQGRPYEQYF. The CDR3 nucleotides read TGTGCCAGCAGCAATAGTCAGGGGAGGCCCTACGAGCAGTACTTC.

The chain is built from TRBV4-1 and TRBJ2-2; 11 positions agree with TRBD1. The germline gives CDR1 MGHRA, CDR2 YSYEKL. The CDR3 extends over 17 amino acids. V shed 4 bases and J 3 bases; nucleotides not matched to a gene: 7. CDR3 amino acids: CASSLSRDRGDTGELFF. The CDR3 DNA sequence: TGCGCCAGCAGCCTGTCCCGGGACAGGGGGGACACCGGGGAGCTGTTTTTT.

This chain uses TRBV13 with TRBJ2-1, with 8 bases aligning to TRBD1. Germline V CDR1 and CDR2: PRHDT, FYEKMQ (reference sequence). V dropped 5 bases and J dropped 7; count of bases not matched to a gene: 4. CDR3 length equals 13 residues. This CDR3 is CASSPDRGNEQFF. The CDR3 region has the DNA TGTGCCAGCAGCCCAGACAGGGGAAATGAGCAGTTCTTC.

The rearrangement joins TRBV6-4 to TRBJ1-1; possibly TRBD1 for D (6 bases). The CDR3 extends over 15 amino acids. CDR1 is MRHNA, CDR2 SNTAGT, per germline. V lost 11 bases, J lost 1 base, and 20 bases lay in between. The CDR3, as DNA: TGTGCCCGCTGTGGGGGGCTTTGGGGGAACACTGAAGCTTTCTTT. Its protein is CARCGGLWGNTEAFF.

The chain couples TRBV6-5 to TRBJ1-2, with TRBD1 matching over 9 bases. This CDR3 spans 16 amino acids. J was trimmed by 5 bases and V by 0 bases; bases with no gene match: 7. CDR1 MNHEY and CDR2 SVGAGI come from the germline V gene. CDR3 in DNA: TGTGCCAGCAGTTACTCCAGGACAGGGGTGGAATATGGCTACACCTTC. Translating gives CASSYSRTGVEYGYTF.

V gene TRBV24-1 combines with J gene TRBJ2-7; D may match TRBD1 or TRBD2 (5 bases each). This CDR3 comprises 15 residues. The ends were cut back, 4 bases at V and 1 base at J, with 13 bases in the middle. Per the germline V gene, CDR1 is KGHDR and CDR2 is SFDVKD. The chain's CDR3 is CATSEGPLESYEQYF. The CDR3 nucleotides read TGTGCCACCAGTGAGGGACCCTTAGAGTCCTACGAGCAGTACTTC.

The genes are TRBV2 and TRBJ2-2; 9 bases line up with TRBD1. Germline V gene data show CDR1 as SNHLY and CDR2 as FYNNEI. After removal of 7 bases from V and 5 bases from J, the junction contained 5 bases not matched to a gene. The CDR3 is 14 residues long. Here the CDR3 reads CASTGQGFTGELFF. In DNA form, the CDR3 reads TGTGCCAGCACAGGACAGGGGTTTACCGGGGAGCTGTTTTTT.

Comment on this clone: Within the sample, other DNA sequences also encode this same CDR3. The gene calls are TRBV6-1 and TRBJ2-7; D is undetermined. The CDR3 runs 14 residues. V was cut by 2 bases and J by 4 bases, with 12 bases left in between. Germline V gene sequence: CDR1 MNHNS, CDR2 SASEGT. CDR3 in amino acids: CASSETGRIYEQYF. In DNA, the CDR3 is TGTGCCAGCAGTGAAACCGGCAGAATATACGAGCAGTACTTC.

The chain links TRBV4-3 to TRBJ1-3; D unresolved. Trimming pared 0 bases from V and 4 bases from J, leaving 13 bases between. The CDR3 loop spans 16 amino acids. The germline V gene encodes CDR1 LGHNA and CDR2 YSLEER. This CDR3 reads CASSQDLGLLGNTIYF. In nucleotides, the CDR3 is TGCGCCAGCAGCCAAGATCTTGGACTTCTGGGAAACACCATATATTTT.

This clone was observed a single time. This rearrangement joins TRBV2 to TRBJ1-1, with D unresolved. CDR1 is SNHLY, CDR2 FYNNEI, per germline. The CDR3 has 12 residues. V shed 6 bases and J shed 2 bases, with 7 bases lying between them. In DNA, the CDR3 is TGTGCCAGCAGGAGGATCAACACTGAAGCTTTCTTT. Amino acid sequence: CASRRINTEAFF.